Presented here are 7 T cell receptor beta chains from one specimen sequenced in a study of neoadjuvant anti-PD-1 for oral cavity cancer. The table came from immunoSEQ multiplex PCR; TCRdb's copy has only in-frame clones and leaves some out. The sample contains 13,000 to 15,000 clones, about 70% of which appear only once. The material sequenced was PBMCs, taken before nivolumab (anti-PD-1) treatment. Receptors originate from a person between 35 and 79 years old with oral cavity squamous cell carcinoma.

The gene calls are TRBV2 and TRBJ1-4; 7 bases match TRBD1. V lost 1 base and J lost 1; bases outside the gene matches: 0. CDR1 and CDR2 from the germline V gene are SNHLY and FYNNEI. This CDR3 spans 15 amino acids. CDR3 nucleotides: TGTGCCAGCAGTGAAGACAGGGGAACTAATGAAAAACTGTTTTTT. The encoded protein is CASSEDRGTNEKLFF.

The rearrangement uses TRBV7-8 and TRBJ1-5, with D tentatively TRBD1 (5 bases). Trimming left V 4 bases short and J 7 bases short, with 20 bases between. CDR3 length: 16 residues. The germline V gene encodes CDR1 SGHVS and CDR2 FQNEAQ. The CDR3 DNA follows: TGTGCCAGCAGCTCCGGGGGTGTCAGGGATCTCCAGCCCCAGCATTTT. The encoded protein is CASSSGGVRDLQPQHF. The variable domain in full, with the rest retrieved from reference TRBV7-8 and TRBJ1-5, is GAGVSQSPRYKVAKRGQDVALRCDPISGHVSLFWYQQALGQGPEFLTYFQNEAQLDKSGLPSDRFFAERPEGSVSTLKIQRTQQEDSAVYLCASSSGGVRDLQPQHFGDGTRLSIL.

The V call is TRBV30, the J call TRBJ2-6; D is undetermined. CDR3 length: 13 residues. CDR1 and CDR2 from the germline V gene are GTSNPN and SVGIG (reference sequence). With 2 bases removed from V and 3 bases from J, the gap between germline ends came to 5 bases. The CDR3 loop reads CAWSPFGANVLTF. CDR3 nucleotides: TGTGCCTGGAGTCCTTTTGGGGCCAACGTCCTGACTTTC.

The chain has TRBV30 and TRBJ1-5, with 9 bases fitting TRBD1. With V trimmed by 3 bases and J by 6 bases, 6 bases remained unmatched. Germline lookup yields CDR1 GTSNPN and CDR2 SVGIG (reference sequence). CDR3 length: 14 residues. The CDR3 sequence is CAWRRTGVTQPQHF. The DNA for the CDR3 is TGTGCCTGGAGGCGGACAGGGGTCACTCAGCCCCAGCATTTT.

V gene TRBV25-1 combines with J gene TRBJ2-1; 12 bases match TRBD2. V was pared by 1 base and J by 2 bases, with 3 bases of the junction left unmatched. The CDR3 consists of 17 residues. Germline V gene data show CDR1 as MGHDK and CDR2 as SYGVNS. The CDR3 spells CASSESGLAGTYNEQFF. DNA for the CDR3: TGTGCCAGCAGTGAATCAGGACTAGCGGGGACCTACAATGAGCAGTTCTTC.

This rearrangement joins TRBV6-1 to TRBJ2-5, with 9 positions matching TRBD1. CDR3 length equals 13 residues. Trimming removed 6 bases from V and 5 bases from J; junction bases left unmatched: 4. Germline V gene data show CDR1 as MNHNS and CDR2 as SASEGT. The CDR3 coding sequence is TGTGCCAGCAGGGGACAGGGTAGGGAGACCCAGTACTTC. Its protein is CASRGQGRETQYF.

The rearrangement links TRBV6-1 to TRBJ2-7; the D gene is possibly TRBD2 (6 bases). Germline lookup yields CDR1 MNHNS and CDR2 SASEGT. The CDR3 length is 14 residues. Trimming pared 8 bases from V and 2 bases from J, leaving 16 bases between. The CDR3 region is CASAWDFPTYEQYF. CDR3 nucleotide sequence: TGTGCCAGCGCCTGGGACTTCCCAACCTACGAGCAGTACTTC.